Each of the 27 T cell receptor beta chains below was sequenced from the same sample in a study of blood T cell repertoires in COVID-19. Clones were read by immunoSEQ multiplex PCR, and TCRdb kept only the in-frame ones, dropping some. The sample carries tens of thousands of clones, 65% to 90% recorded once. Material: peripheral blood. The receptors shown here come from a human donor in a cohort sampled during active COVID-19.

The chain recombines TRBV2 with TRBJ2-5; TRBD2 aligns across 8 bases. The CDR3 length is 16 residues. Looked up from germline, CDR1 is SNHLY and CDR2 is FYNNEI. V shed 5 bases and J 2 bases; nucleotides not matched to a gene: 10. CDR3 nucleotide sequence: TGTGCCAGCAGTCGCCGGTTACTAGCGGTACAAGAGACCCAGTACTTC. Translating gives CASSRRLLAVQETQYF.

J is TRBJ1-1 and V is TRBV7-9, with D tentatively TRBD1 (5 bases). The CDR3 contains 12 residues. Germline CDR1 and CDR2: SEHNR and FQNEAQ (reference sequence). Trimming pared 10 bases from V and 11 bases from J, leaving 20 bases between. This CDR3 reads CAIHKGPLQAFF. DNA of the CDR3: TGTGCCATCCACAAGGGGCCACTCCAGGCTTTCTTT.

The V and J genes are TRBV5-1 and TRBJ2-2; maybe TRBD1 (5 bases). The V and J ends lost 0 bases and 4 bases respectively, with 19 bases between them. CDR3 size: 18 residues. Germline CDR1 reads SGHRS; CDR2 reads YFSETQ. In DNA, the CDR3 is TGCGCCAGCAGCTTGGTCGCCCAGGGTCGAAGGGGCACCGGGGAGCTGTTTTTT. Translating it yields CASSLVAQGRRGTGELFF.

The chain uses TRBV10-2 and TRBJ2-7, with TRBD2 matching over 8 bases. This CDR3 has 17 residues. Trimming removed 3 bases from V and 3 bases from J; junction bases left unmatched: 13. In germline, CDR1 is WSHSY, CDR2 SAAADI. The CDR3 spells CASSEGPLLADVYEQYF. The CDR3 nucleotides read TGCGCCAGCAGTGAAGGCCCCCTACTAGCGGACGTCTACGAGCAGTACTTC.

Only a few counts were recorded for this clone. This sample includes further DNA sequences coding for the same CDR3. The chain uses TRBV5-1 and TRBJ2-3; TRBD2 aligns across 12 bases. The V gene end was trimmed by 0 bases and the J gene end by 4 bases; junction bases not matched to a gene: 3. Germline CDR1 and CDR2: SGHRS and YFSETQ. This CDR3 has 16 residues. The CDR3 protein is CASSLVLAGGSDTQYF. CDR3 DNA sequence: TGCGCCAGCAGCTTGGTACTAGCGGGGGGATCAGATACGCAGTATTTT.

The rearrangement links TRBV7-2 to TRBJ2-7; TRBD2 is a possible D gene (6 bases). The CDR3 length is 17 residues. Germline V gives CDR1 SGHTA, CDR2 FQGNSA. Trimming pared 1 base from V and 3 bases from J, leaving 19 bases between. CDR3 loop: CASSLGPSTRSGYEQYF. The CDR3 region has the DNA TGTGCCAGCAGCTTAGGCCCATCGACTAGAAGCGGCTACGAGCAGTACTTC. Full variable domain (outside the CDR3, taken from reference TRBV7-2 and TRBJ2-7): GAGVSQSPSNKVTEKGKDVELRCDPISGHTALYWYRQSLGQGLEFLIYFQGNSAPDKSGLPSDRFSAERTGGSVSTLTIQRTQQEDSAVYLCASSLGPSTRSGYEQYFGPGTRLTVT.

The chain carries TRBV5-1 and TRBJ1-4, with 8 bases matching TRBD1. V lost 0 bases, J lost 7 bases, and 5 bases stayed unmatched. CDR1 and CDR2 (germline): SGHRS, YFSETQ. The length of the CDR3 is 15 residues. CDR3 sequence reads: CASSLAQGAGEKLFF. The CDR3 region has the DNA TGCGCCAGCAGCTTGGCCCAGGGGGCGGGTGAAAAACTGTTTTTT.

In this sample, this clone turned up once. The V gene is TRBV6-5, the J gene TRBJ2-7; D not certain. Germline-derived CDR1 and CDR2 are MNHEY and SVGAGI. With 0 bases removed from V and 0 bases from J, the gap between germline ends came to 9 bases. The CDR3 runs to 15 residues. In nucleotides, the CDR3 is TGTGCCAGCAGTTACTCGCAGGATATCTCCTACGAGCAGTACTTC. Translated: CASSYSQDISYEQYF.

This clone was observed a single time. The genes are TRBV9 and TRBJ2-1; 9 nucleotides align to TRBD1. In germline, CDR1 is SGDLS, CDR2 YYNGEE. The trim removed 4 bases at V and 10 bases at J, leaving 12 bases unmatched. The CDR3 has 15 residues. The CDR3 DNA sequence: TGTGCCAGCAGCCTAACCGGGACAGGGTTTAACGAGCAGTTCTTC. Amino acid sequence: CASSLTGTGFNEQFF.

The rearrangement links TRBV28 to TRBJ2-1; 12 positions agree with TRBD2. The germline V gene has CDR1 MDHEN and CDR2 SYDVKM. V was pared by 4 bases and J by 8 bases, with 6 bases of the junction left unmatched. CDR3 length equals 15 residues. CDR3 protein: CASSSGLAGYDEQFF. CDR3 sequence (DNA): TGTGCCAGCAGTTCAGGACTAGCGGGATACGATGAGCAGTTCTTC.

This clone is a singleton in its sample. The chain joins TRBV6-1 to TRBJ2-1; D perhaps matches TRBD2 (6 bases). Trimming removed 0 bases at V and 6 bases at J, with 15 bases between. This CDR3 is 16 amino acids long. In germline, CDR1 is MNHNS, CDR2 SASEGT. The CDR3 DNA reads as TGTGCCAGCAGTGAAGCGCGGGACGGATACTCCAATGAGCAGTTCTTC. Translation: CASSEARDGYSNEQFF.

Regarding this clone: Other DNA sequences in this sample translate to the same CDR3. The chain is built from TRBV5-6 and TRBJ1-2; D is undetermined. The germline V and J ends were trimmed by 1 base and 13 bases, with 14 bases remaining between them. The CDR3 covers 12 residues. The germline gives CDR1 SGHDT, CDR2 YYEEEE. The CDR3 spells CASSLRRNSGTF. As DNA, the CDR3 is TGTGCCAGCAGCTTGCGTCGGAATTCGGGCACCTTC.

V usage is TRBV28 and J usage is TRBJ2-7; D is perhaps TRBD1 (6 bases). The CDR3 runs 15 residues. Germline CDR1 reads MDHEN; CDR2 reads SYDVKM. Trimming cost V 3 bases and J 3 bases, with 15 bases left between them. The CDR3 sequence: CASSFSGIRGYEQYF. CDR3 coding DNA: TGTGCCAGCAGTTTCTCCGGGATCAGGGGCTACGAGCAGTACTTC.

This clone was picked up a small number of times. CDR3 nucleotides: TGTGCCAGCAGCTCCAGACTCCACTACGAGCAGTACTTC. Its protein is CASSSRLHYEQYF. The chain carries TRBV5-6 and TRBJ2-7; D is uncertain. V was trimmed by 3 bases and J by 3 bases, leaving 10 bases between them. CDR3 length: 13 residues. Per germline, CDR1 SGHDT and CDR2 YYEEEE.

The chain combines TRBV5-3 with TRBJ2-5; TRBD2 might be the D (5 bases). TRBV5-3 is an ORF for which the function is uncertain. CDR3 length: 14 residues. V lost 4 bases and J lost 1, with 11 bases in between. Here the CDR3 reads CARSLRRGQETQYF. The CDR3 DNA reads as TGTGCCAGAAGCCTCAGACGGGGCCAAGAGACCCAGTACTTC.

This clone was counted only a few times. J is TRBJ1-2 and V is TRBV27; D is perhaps TRBD1 (6 bases). The germline V and J ends were trimmed by 10 bases and 2 bases, with 20 bases remaining between them. Germline V lookup: CDR1 MNHEY, CDR2 SMNVEV (reference sequence). This CDR3 has 15 residues. The CDR3 DNA follows: TGTGCCACCCATGGCCGGACAGAGTTCAACTATGGCTACACCTTC. Residues: CATHGRTEFNYGYTF.

This clone was counted a few times. The chain is built from TRBV19 and TRBJ1-2; 8 bases map to TRBD1. The germline CDR1 and CDR2 sequences are LNHDA and SQIVND (reference sequence). The V segment lost 5 bases and the J segment 8 bases; nucleotides outside the gene matches: 7. The CDR3 runs to 13 residues. CDR3 region: CASSSRTGRGYTF. As DNA, the CDR3 is TGTGCCAGTAGTTCGCGGACAGGGCGAGGCTACACCTTC.

This clone was seen only a few times. The chain combines TRBV5-1 with TRBJ2-1, with 8 nucleotides matching TRBD2. This CDR3 is built from 15 residues. The V and J ends lost 2 bases and 9 bases, in that order; junction bases with no gene match: 10. CDR1 is SGHRS and CDR2 is YFSETQ in the germline V gene. CDR3 sequence (DNA): TGCGCCAGCAGCTTCGGGAGGGCAGGTGCGGGTGAGCAGTTCTTC. Protein: CASSFGRAGAGEQFF.

The chain carries TRBV19 and TRBJ1-4; 7 bases line up with TRBD1. V dropped 6 bases and J dropped 0; count of bases not matched to a gene: 13. The germline gives CDR1 LNHDA, CDR2 SQIVND (reference sequence). The CDR3 has 18 residues. For the CDR3, the DNA is TGTGCCAGTAGAACCTCGGGACAGCCCTCAGCAACTAATGAAAAACTGTTTTTT. It is translated as CASRTSGQPSATNEKLFF.

The rearrangement uses TRBV7-9 and TRBJ2-3; tentatively, D is TRBD1 (5 bases). The CDR3 extends over 16 amino acids. The V gene lost 5 bases and the J gene lost 3 bases, with 18 bases spanning the gap. CDR1 SEHNR and CDR2 FQNEAQ come from the germline V gene (reference sequence). This CDR3 is CASSPPAGQTTDTQYF. DNA for the CDR3: TGTGCCAGCAGCCCCCCCGCAGGGCAAACAACAGATACGCAGTATTTT.

The rearrangement uses TRBV24-1 and TRBJ2-2; D is unresolved. Germline loops: CDR1 KGHDR, CDR2 SFDVKD. This CDR3 spans 12 amino acids. Trimming stripped 6 bases from V and 4 bases from J, with 5 bases between. The CDR3 DNA reads TGTGCCACCAGTATTCTCACCGGGGAGCTGTTTTTT. Its protein product is CATSILTGELFF.

The chain has TRBV3-1 (or the pseudogene TRBV3-2) and TRBJ2-3; a weak D match, TRBD1 (5 bases). In germline, CDR1 is LGHDT, CDR2 YNNKEL (reference sequence). V lost 7 bases and J lost 0, with 11 bases in between. The CDR3 covers 14 residues. The CDR3 DNA reads TGTGCCAGCACAAGGGGTTCTAGCACAGATACGCAGTATTTT. Amino acid sequence: CASTRGSSTDTQYF.

This clone was seen more than once but under ten times. The chain uses TRBV3-1 (or the pseudogene TRBV3-2) and TRBJ2-7; 10 positions match TRBD2. The CDR3 runs to 16 residues. The germline gives CDR1 LGHDT, CDR2 YNNKEL (reference sequence). The V segment lost 4 bases and the J segment 2 bases; nucleotides outside the gene matches: 8. The CDR3 nucleotides read TGTGCCAGCAGCCCCCAGTCGACTAGCGGGCCCTACGAGCAGTACTTC. It codes for CASSPQSTSGPYEQYF.

V gene TRBV30 combines with J gene TRBJ1-5; D is unresolved. Germline-derived CDR1 and CDR2 are GTSNPN and SVGIG (reference sequence). Trimming stripped 3 bases from V and 3 bases from J, with 12 bases between. This CDR3 is 14 amino acids long. The CDR3 loop reads CAWSSQFHNQPQHF. The CDR3 DNA is TGTGCCTGGAGCAGTCAGTTCCACAATCAGCCCCAGCATTTT.

This clone came up a few times. The J gene is TRBJ2-7, the V gene TRBV11-3; maybe TRBD1 (5 bases). Germline V gene sequence: CDR1 SGHNT, CDR2 YENEEA. The CDR3 contains 15 residues. Trimming removed 5 bases at V and 2 bases at J, with 16 bases between. CDR3 DNA sequence: TGTGCCAGCAGCCAAGACTCGCGGACAACCTACGAGCAGTACTTC. Translated, it gives CASSQDSRTTYEQYF.

V and J are TRBV4-2 and TRBJ1-2; maybe TRBD1 (6 bases). This CDR3 comprises 16 residues. Germline V gene data show CDR1 as LGHNA and CDR2 as YNFKEQ. Trimming removed 1 base at V and 2 bases at J, with 14 bases between. In DNA form, the CDR3 reads TGTGCCAGCAGCCAAGTTGTCAGGGGTCGCAACTATGGCTACACCTTC. As protein: CASSQVVRGRNYGYTF.

The chain is built from TRBV2 and TRBJ1-1, with D uncertain. Trimming removed 4 bases from V and 3 bases from J, with 15 bases in between. Germline lookup yields CDR1 SNHLY and CDR2 FYNNEI. This CDR3 contains 15 residues. The chain's CDR3 is CASSVERAQDTEAFF. The CDR3 region has the DNA TGTGCCAGCAGTGTTGAGCGGGCGCAGGACACTGAAGCTTTCTTT.